The 32 T cell receptor beta chains below all came from one sample that was sequenced in a study of lymphopenia after photon versus proton radiotherapy. Repertoires were generated with immunoSEQ multiplex PCR, while TCRdb's copy carries only in-frame clones and drops some. The sample shows about 64,000 clones, roughly 90% of them seen only once. Here the sequenced sample was peripheral blood, taken from a patient treated with proton-based radiotherapy. Receptors were obtained from an older man with esophageal cancer.

This clone was seen just once. The V and J genes are TRBV6-1 and TRBJ1-5; 8 bases map to TRBD1. CDR1 is MNHNS and CDR2 is SASEGT in the germline V gene. With V trimmed by 4 bases and J by 3 bases, 11 bases remained unmatched. This CDR3 is 17 amino acids long. This CDR3 is CASSVGYPQGDNQPQHF. CDR3 in DNA: TGTGCCAGCAGTGTGGGGTACCCACAGGGGGACAATCAGCCCCAGCATTTT.

This clone was seen only once. V and J are TRBV14 and TRBJ2-3; weak D call: TRBD2 (6 bases). Germline V gene lookup returns CDR1 SGHDN and CDR2 FVKESK. The V end lost 10 bases, the J end lost 0 bases, and 14 bases lay between the germline ends. The CDR3 contains 14 residues. The DNA for the CDR3 is TGTGCCACCGGGCAGCTAGCGAGCACAGATACGCAGTATTTT. Protein sequence: CATGQLASTDTQYF.

The chain links TRBV5-1 to TRBJ2-1; possible D gene TRBD2, 6 bases. The CDR3 totals 16 residues. From germline, CDR1 is SGHRS and CDR2 YFSETQ. Trimming cost V 2 bases and J 2 bases, with 14 bases left between them. The CDR3: CASSLGTSGAYNEQFF. The CDR3 DNA reads as TGCGCCAGCAGCTTAGGTACGTCGGGGGCCTACAATGAGCAGTTCTTC.

The V gene is TRBV5-4, the J gene TRBJ2-7; D might be TRBD1 or TRBD2, each matching 5 bases. Germline V CDR1 and CDR2: SGHNT, YYREEE (reference sequence). There are 14 residues in the CDR3. Trimming stripped 4 bases from V and 5 bases from J, with 16 bases between. The CDR3 region is CASSPGSRDDEQYF. As DNA, the CDR3 is TGTGCCAGCAGCCCTGGTAGTAGGGACGACGAGCAGTACTTC. Full variable domain (missing parts from reference TRBV5-4 and TRBJ2-7): ETGVTQSPTHLIKTRGQQVTLRCSSQSGHNTVSWYQQALGQGPQFIFQYYREEENGRGNFPPRFSGLQFPNYSSELNVNALELDDSALYLCASSPGSRDDEQYFGPGTRLTVT.

The CDR3 nucleotides are TGTGCCAGTAACAGGGGTAACACCGGGGAGCTGTTTTTT. This gives the protein CASNRGNTGELFF. The chain joins TRBV19 to TRBJ2-2; the match to TRBD1 covers 7 bases. Germline-derived CDR1 and CDR2 are LNHDA and SQIVND (reference sequence). The CDR3 has 13 amino acids. V lost 7 bases, J lost 2 bases, and 1 base stayed unmatched.

The chain has TRBV4-1 and TRBJ1-2, with D tentatively TRBD1 (6 bases). The V gene lost 2 bases and the J gene lost 7 bases, with 11 bases spanning the gap. This CDR3 comprises 13 residues. Per germline, CDR1 MGHRA and CDR2 YSYEKL. In nucleotides, the CDR3 is TGCGCCAGCAGCCAACCGACAGGCGTTGGCTACACCTTC. Translated, it gives CASSQPTGVGYTF.

This clone was seen only a few times. The V and J genes are TRBV30 and TRBJ2-7, with D unclear. The V gene's germline CDR1 is GTSNPN and CDR2 SVGIG (reference sequence). CDR3 length equals 11 residues. Trimming pared 1 base from V and 4 bases from J, leaving 5 bases between. CDR3 DNA: TGTGCCTGGAGTGCGGTGTACGAGCAGTACTTC. Amino acids: CAWSAVYEQYF.

The chain joins TRBV27 to TRBJ2-7, with D tentatively TRBD1 or TRBD2 (6 bases each). CDR1 and CDR2 (germline): MNHEY, SMNVEV (reference sequence). The CDR3 is made up of 15 amino acids. Trimming took 0 bases from V and 3 from J, leaving 12 bases between them. The DNA of the CDR3 is TGTGCCAGCAGTTTATCTCGGGGGCGTATCTACGAGCAGTACTTC. Translating it yields CASSLSRGRIYEQYF.

This chain's CDR3 is CASSKQGAPNTGELFF. CDR3 nucleotide sequence: TGTGCCAGCAGTAAACAGGGGGCCCCCAACACCGGGGAGCTGTTTTTT. V usage is TRBV5-5 and J usage is TRBJ2-2; 9 nucleotides line up with TRBD1. CDR3 length: 16 residues. In germline, CDR1 is SGHKS, CDR2 YYEKEE (reference sequence). V was pared by 5 bases and J by 2 bases, with 7 bases of the junction left unmatched.

V gene TRBV11-1 combines with J gene TRBJ1-3; D ambiguous. CDR3 length: 14 amino acids. Germline V gene data show CDR1 as SGHAT and CDR2 as FQDESV (reference sequence). Trimming removed 4 bases from V and 4 bases from J, with 11 bases in between. The CDR3 region is CASSSIVGGNTIYF. CDR3 nucleotides: TGTGCCAGCAGCTCTATCGTGGGGGGAAACACCATATATTTT.

This chain connects TRBV18 to TRBJ2-4; 9 nucleotides line up with TRBD1. The CDR3 loop spans 14 amino acids. Germline-derived CDR1 and CDR2 are KGHSH and LQKENI. Trimming cost V 3 bases and J 5 bases; bases outside gene matches: 2. The CDR3 DNA reads TGTGCCAGCTCACCCCGGGACAGGGAAAACATTCAGTACTTC. It encodes CASSPRDRENIQYF.

The chain uses TRBV11-2 and TRBJ2-1, with D unresolved. V lost 2 bases, J lost 8 bases, and 16 bases lay in between. Germline CDR1 SGHAT, CDR2 FQNNGV. The CDR3 has 15 amino acids. The CDR3 is CASSLRANIEDEQFF. DNA for the CDR3: TGTGCCAGCAGCTTAAGGGCCAACATTGAGGATGAGCAGTTCTTC.

The chain carries TRBV7-8 and TRBJ1-1; 10 bases line up with TRBD1. The germline gives CDR1 SGHVS, CDR2 FQNEAQ. V gave up 5 bases and J gave up 3 bases; unmatched junction bases: 15. This CDR3 region has 18 residues. The CDR3 DNA sequence: TGTGCCAGCAGCCCACAGACAGGGGGCGGTTTCCAGGACACTGAAGCTTTCTTT. Translated: CASSPQTGGGFQDTEAFF.

This rearrangement joins TRBV10-2 to TRBJ2-7; perhaps D is TRBD1 or TRBD2 (5 bases each). Deletions cut 7 bases from V and 3 bases from J, with 10 bases between. Germline CDR1 and CDR2: WSHSY and SAAADI. CDR3 length: 12 amino acids. The CDR3 DNA reads as TGCGCCAGCATGTCGGGACGCTACGAGCAGTACTTC. Residues: CASMSGRYEQYF.

J is TRBJ2-1 and V is TRBV7-3; 8 nucleotides agree with TRBD1. This CDR3 has 15 amino acids. CDR1 SGHTA and CDR2 FQGTGA come from the germline V gene. J gave up 2 bases and V 2 bases, and 2 bases lay outside the gene matches. CDR3 sequence reads: CASSLEQGAYNEQFF. CDR3 coding DNA: TGTGCCAGCAGCTTAGAACAGGGGGCCTACAATGAGCAGTTCTTC.

The rearrangement joins TRBV6-6 to TRBJ2-1, with D perhaps TRBD2 (6 bases). CDR1 is MNHNY, CDR2 SVGAGI, per germline (reference sequence). Trimming removed 0 bases at V and 0 bases at J, with 6 bases between. The CDR3 is 15 amino acids. CDR3 residues: CASSYSGGSYNEQFF. In DNA form, the CDR3 reads TGTGCCAGCAGTTACTCGGGAGGCTCCTACAATGAGCAGTTCTTC.

This chain joins TRBV19 and TRBJ1-2; perhaps TRBD1 as D (5 bases). Germline V gene data show CDR1 as LNHDA and CDR2 as SQIVND (reference sequence). The CDR3 spans 14 residues. Trimming removed 4 bases from V and 8 bases from J, with 17 bases in between. CDR3 coding DNA: TGTGCCAGTAGTAACCACCTTGGGGCGCAAGGCTACACCTTC. Its protein product is CASSNHLGAQGYTF. The full variable domain, completed using reference TRBV19 and TRBJ1-2, is DGGITQSPKYLFRKEGQNVTLSCEQNLNHDAMYWYRQDPGQGLRLIYYSQIVNDFQKGDIAEGYSVSREKKESFPLTVTSAQKNPTAFYLCASSNHLGAQGYTFGSGTRLTVV.

The chain couples TRBV11-2 to TRBJ1-4, with D uncertain. The germline V gene has CDR1 SGHAT and CDR2 FQNNGV. The germline V and J ends were trimmed by 6 bases and 8 bases, with 10 bases remaining between them. The CDR3 covers 12 residues. The CDR3 reads CASRRDEEKLFF. The CDR3, as DNA: TGTGCCAGCAGGCGAGACGAGGAAAAACTGTTTTTT.

The chain carries TRBV7-2 and TRBJ2-3, with D maybe TRBD2 (7 bases). This CDR3 spans 16 amino acids. Germline lookup yields CDR1 SGHTA and CDR2 FQGNSA. V lost 1 base to trimming and J lost 4 bases, with 15 bases between them. The CDR3 loop reads CASSLEYGGGPDTQYF. In DNA form, the CDR3 reads TGTGCCAGCAGCTTAGAATACGGCGGGGGCCCAGATACGCAGTATTTT. The variable domain in full, with the rest retrieved from reference TRBV7-2 and TRBJ2-3, is GAGVSQSPSNKVTEKGKDVELRCDPISGHTALYWYRQSLGQGLEFLIYFQGNSAPDKSGLPSDRFSAERTGGSVSTLTIQRTQQEDSAVYLCASSLEYGGGPDTQYFGPGTRLTVL.

This clone was seen a few times. The chain carries TRBV19 and TRBJ1-5; D ambiguous. The V gene's germline CDR1 is LNHDA and CDR2 SQIVND (reference sequence). Trimming cost V 4 bases and J 2 bases, with 6 bases left between them. This CDR3 region has 13 residues. The CDR3 coding sequence is TGTGCCAGTAGTACACGTGGCAATCAGCCCCAGCATTTT. Protein: CASSTRGNQPQHF.

The chain employs TRBV27 and TRBJ2-1; 9 nucleotides match TRBD1. After removal of 3 bases from V and 1 base from J, the junction contained 1 base not matched to a gene. Germline assignment: CDR1 MNHEY and CDR2 SMNVEV (reference sequence). The CDR3 is made up of 15 amino acids. CDR3 DNA: TGTGCCAGCAGTTTGGACAGGGGATCCTACAATGAGCAGTTCTTC. This translates into CASSLDRGSYNEQFF.

This chain joins TRBV4-2 and TRBJ2-3; 9 bases align to TRBD2. Germline V gene data show CDR1 as LGHNA and CDR2 as YNFKEQ. The CDR3 is 18 residues long. After removal of 3 bases from V and 4 bases from J, the junction contained 14 bases not matched to a gene. The CDR3 DNA reads TGTGCCAGCAGCCATACCGCCGGAGGCGGGGGGGGCCCAGATACGCAGTATTTT. Translation: CASSHTAGGGGGPDTQYF.

This rearrangement joins TRBV29-1 to TRBJ2-2; 8 nucleotides line up with TRBD2. This CDR3 is 15 amino acids long. V lost 4 bases and J lost 5; bases outside the gene matches: 9. Germline values: CDR1 SQVTM, CDR2 ANQGSEA. As DNA, the CDR3 is TGCAGCGTTGGGGCAGCGGGAGTCGGTACCGGGGAGCTGTTTTTT. Protein sequence: CSVGAAGVGTGELFF.

The gene calls are TRBV5-1 and TRBJ1-4; D unclear. Trimming shortened V by 0 bases and J by 6 bases, and 15 bases separated the two germline ends. Germline V gene lookup returns CDR1 SGHRS and CDR2 YFSETQ. The CDR3 consists of 16 residues. CDR3 protein: CASSLGTSGYDEKLFF. The CDR3 DNA follows: TGCGCCAGCAGCTTGGGAACATCCGGGTATGATGAAAAACTGTTTTTT.

This clone was observed once. With a much larger clone just one base away, this may be a read error. This rearrangement joins TRBV11-1 to TRBJ1-4; 7 bases align to TRBD1. Germline V gene sequence: CDR1 SGHAT, CDR2 FQDESV (reference sequence). The V and J ends lost 4 bases and 0 bases, in that order; junction bases with no gene match: 2. This CDR3 contains 15 residues. The CDR3 DNA reads as TGTGCCAGCAGCTCGACAGGGACAACTAATGAAAAACTGTTTTTT. Protein: CASSSTGTTNEKLFF.

CDR3 residues: CASSDSPGHSYEQYF. Here the CDR3 DNA reads TGTGCCAGCAGTGACTCCCCGGGACACTCCTACGAGCAGTACTTC. The chain has TRBV27 and TRBJ2-7; perhaps TRBD1 as D (6 bases). Germline CDR1 reads MNHEY; CDR2 reads SMNVEV (reference sequence). CDR3 length equals 15 residues. V was trimmed by 5 bases and J by 0 bases, leaving 14 bases between them.

The CDR3 DNA follows: TGTGCCAGCAGCTCCGTAGACAGGGCCGGGGAGCTGTTTTTT. This encodes CASSSVDRAGELFF. The chain is built from TRBV5-6 and TRBJ2-2, with TRBD1 matching 7 bases. The CDR3 covers 14 residues. The junction had 5 bases not matched to a gene; V was cut back by 3 bases and J by 6 bases. Looked up from germline, CDR1 is SGHDT and CDR2 is YYEEEE.

CDR3 sequence reads: CAISAVRTSPDTQYF. Here the CDR3 DNA reads TGTGCCATCAGTGCGGTGAGGACTAGCCCGGATACGCAGTATTTT. The chain has TRBV10-3 and TRBJ2-3; TRBD2 aligns across 8 bases. V shed 4 bases and J 6 bases; nucleotides not matched to a gene: 9. Germline CDR1 is ENHRY and CDR2 is SYGVKD. The CDR3 totals 15 residues.

The chain recombines TRBV6-1 with TRBJ2-2; the D gene is possibly TRBD1 (6 bases). The V and J ends lost 7 bases and 2 bases respectively, with 14 bases between them. The CDR3 is 15 residues long. Germline CDR1 and CDR2: MNHNS and SASEGT. The CDR3 coding sequence is TGTGCCAGCAATGGACAGATGACTAACACCGGGGAGCTGTTTTTT. Translating gives CASNGQMTNTGELFF.

This chain connects TRBV5-1 to TRBJ2-5; 9 nucleotides line up with TRBD2. V was clipped by 5 bases and J by 0 bases; unmatched bases: 8. CDR1 is SGHRS and CDR2 is YFSETQ in the germline V gene. There are 16 residues in the CDR3. The CDR3 sequence: CASRLAGDLYQETQYF. The CDR3 bases are TGCGCCAGCAGATTAGCGGGGGACCTCTACCAAGAGACCCAGTACTTC.

The rearrangement links TRBV10-2 to TRBJ2-7, with 7 nucleotides matching TRBD1. The CDR3 is 14 residues long. V gave up 3 bases and J gave up 4 bases; unmatched junction bases: 6. CDR1 WSHSY and CDR2 SAAADI come from the germline V gene. CDR3 in amino acids: CASSEGGGGYEQYF. The CDR3 bases are TGCGCCAGCAGTGAAGGGGGCGGAGGATACGAGCAGTACTTC.

This chain uses TRBV7-2 with TRBJ2-7; D not resolved. The V and J ends lost 5 bases and 7 bases respectively, with 18 bases between them. Germline-derived CDR1 and CDR2 are SGHTA and FQGNSA. The CDR3 extends over 14 amino acids. CDR3 sequence: CASSQTANLREQYF. CDR3 bases: TGTGCCAGCAGCCAGACGGCCAATTTGAGGGAGCAGTACTTC.